Shown below are 20 T cell receptor beta chains from a single sample sequenced in a study of blood T cell repertoires in COVID-19 (dated by TCRdb to about 2020). The method behind the library was the immunoSEQ multiplex PCR assay. Here the immuneACCESS table is served through TCRdb, limited to in-frame sequences with V and J called. Missing clones are a known gap in these copies; in checked studies unresolved V genes cover under half, and the rest lacks a known reason. The sample has some 200,000 clones on record, approximately 80% of them singletons. The top ten clonotypes cover about 11% of the sample. Sequenced sample: PBMCs or T cells enriched from blood (not recorded which). The receptors here all came from a middle-aged man who had recovered from COVID-19.

Here the CDR3 DNA reads TGTGCCAGCAGCTTAGTGCAGGGCCAGGATTCACCCCTCCACTTT. Amino acids: CASSLVQGQDSPLHF. The rearrangement links TRBV7-2 to TRBJ1-6, with D perhaps TRBD1 (5 bases). V was clipped by 1 base and J by 8 bases, with 12 bases between them. Germline loops: CDR1 SGHTA, CDR2 FQGNSA. This CDR3 region has 15 residues.

The genes are TRBV6-5 and TRBJ2-5, with no clear D. The CDR3 has 14 residues. The germline V gene encodes CDR1 MNHEY and CDR2 SVGAGI. The ends were cut back, 0 bases at V and 3 bases at J, with 8 bases in the middle. CDR3 protein: CASSYSRSKETQYF. The CDR3 DNA reads TGTGCCAGCAGTTACTCGAGGAGCAAAGAGACCCAGTACTTC.

The V gene is TRBV18, the J gene TRBJ1-1, with D possibly being TRBD1 (5 bases). Germline assignment: CDR1 KGHSH and CDR2 LQKENI. The CDR3 contains 12 residues. Trimming took off 3 bases at V and 11 bases at J, with 13 bases between the two ends. In nucleotides, the CDR3 is TGTGCCAGCTCACCGGGTCAGGGAACGGCTTTCTTT. This codes for CASSPGQGTAFF.

The V and J genes are TRBV6-5 and TRBJ1-1; the D is unclear. V dropped 2 bases and J dropped 1 base, with 5 bases sitting between them. This CDR3 contains 13 residues. In germline, CDR1 is MNHEY, CDR2 SVGAGI. CDR3 bases: TGTGCCAGCAGTTACAGGAGGAACACTGAAGCTTTCTTT. Amino acid sequence: CASSYRRNTEAFF.

The V gene is TRBV15, the J gene TRBJ1-1, with TRBD1 identical over 8 bases. The ends lost 1 base at V and 1 base at J; junction bases unmatched: 5. The germline V gene has CDR1 LNHNV and CDR2 YYDKDF (reference sequence). The length of the CDR3 is 16 residues. The CDR3 DNA reads as TGTGCCACCAGCAGAGGTAGGACAGGGAGGAACACTGAAGCTTTCTTT. Translating it yields CATSRGRTGRNTEAFF. Full variable domain (rest looked up from reference TRBV15 and TRBJ1-1): DAMVIQNPRYQVTQFGKPVTLSCSQTLNHNVMYWYQQKSSQAPKLLFHYYDKDFNNEADTPDNFQSRRPNTSFCFLDIRSPGLGDTAMYLCATSRGRTGRNTEAFFGQGTRLTVV.

CDR3 in amino acids: CARGQGEEKLFF. The DNA for the CDR3 is TGTGCCAGGGGACAGGGCGAGGAAAAACTGTTTTTT. The chain combines TRBV21-1 with TRBJ1-4; TRBD1 reflects the table's D call only, with no check against the DNA. TRBV21-1 is assigned pseudogene status. This CDR3 is built from 12 residues.

This clone was observed once. The chain carries TRBV6-5 and TRBJ2-3, with D perhaps TRBD2 (6 bases). The germline V gene has CDR1 MNHEY and CDR2 SVGAGI. CDR3 length equals 15 residues. Trimming took off 0 bases at V and 5 bases at J, with 12 bases between the two ends. The CDR3 region is CASSYSTQGGDTQYF. The CDR3 coding sequence is TGTGCCAGCAGTTACTCGACGCAGGGAGGAGATACGCAGTATTTT.

The CDR3 is CASSISGRTAGETQYF. Written as DNA, the CDR3 is TGTGCCAGTAGTATATCGGGGCGCACAGCGGGAGAGACCCAGTACTTC. The genes are TRBV19 and TRBJ2-5; the D gene is possibly TRBD2 (6 bases). The germline CDR1 and CDR2 sequences are LNHDA and SQIVND (reference sequence). The CDR3 sequence is 16 residues long. V lost 2 bases to trimming and J lost 4 bases, with 17 bases between them.

The chain couples TRBV6-6 to TRBJ2-1, with D hard to call. The germline V gene encodes CDR1 MNHNY and CDR2 SVGAGI (reference sequence). The CDR3 has 12 residues. Deletions cut 5 bases from V and 5 bases from J, with 7 bases between. CDR3 region: CASSPGHNEQFF. The CDR3 DNA sequence: TGTGCCAGCAGTCCCGGTCACAATGAGCAGTTCTTC.

V usage is TRBV18 and J usage is TRBJ2-6; 8 nucleotides align to TRBD1. J lost 4 bases, V lost 4 bases, and 6 bases had no gene match. CDR1 is KGHSH, CDR2 LQKENI, per germline. The CDR3 loop spans 16 amino acids. The CDR3 DNA sequence: TGTGCCAGCTCACTGCAGACAGGGGCCGGGGCCAACGTCCTGACTTTC. Translation gives CASSLQTGAGANVLTF.

V gene TRBV27 combines with J gene TRBJ2-2; no reliable D call. Trimming removed 3 bases at V and 6 bases at J, with 2 bases between. Germline loops: CDR1 MNHEY, CDR2 SMNVEV (reference sequence). The CDR3 contains 11 residues. CDR3 nucleotide sequence: TGTGCCAGCAGTTTCGCCGGGGAGCTGTTTTTT. This encodes CASSFAGELFF.

This clone was seen more than once but under ten times. The chain combines TRBV24-1 with TRBJ2-1; TRBD2 is a possible D gene (6 bases). Germline CDR1 and CDR2: KGHDR and SFDVKD. Trimming left V 12 bases short and J 10 bases short, with 12 bases between. The CDR3 consists of 10 residues. The CDR3 sequence is CAAGGREQFF. CDR3 DNA sequence: TGTGCCGCCGGGGGACGAGAGCAGTTCTTC.

This sequence joins TRBV7-2 and TRBJ2-1; D not certain. Trimming removed 5 bases from V and 7 bases from J, with 12 bases in between. CDR1 and CDR2 from the germline V gene are SGHTA and FQGNSA. This CDR3 is 13 amino acids long. CDR3 nucleotide sequence: TGTGCCAGCAGCCCTGGGCCTTCGAATGAGCAGTTCTTC. Translating gives CASSPGPSNEQFF.

This clone was seen just once. The rearrangement links TRBV5-4 to TRBJ1-1; D is perhaps TRBD1 (6 bases). The CDR3 loop spans 15 amino acids. With 0 bases removed from V and 1 base from J, the gap between germline ends came to 10 bases. The germline V gene encodes CDR1 SGHNT and CDR2 YYREEE (reference sequence). The CDR3, as DNA: TGTGCCAGCAGCTTGGGAGGGACAACGAACACTGAAGCTTTCTTT. Its protein product is CASSLGGTTNTEAFF.

The chain carries TRBV4-3 and TRBJ2-1; 8 nucleotides line up with TRBD2. CDR3 length equals 20 residues. CDR1 and CDR2 (germline): LGHNA, YSLEER. With 0 bases clipped from V and 2 bases from J, the junction kept 15 bases outside the gene matches. This CDR3 is CASSQDRVAGQEGTYNEQFF. In DNA form, the CDR3 reads TGCGCCAGCAGCCAAGATAGGGTAGCGGGACAAGAAGGCACCTACAATGAGCAGTTCTTC.

This clone was detected once. This rearrangement joins TRBV7-9 to TRBJ2-1; no definite D call. V was shortened by 6 bases and J by 7 bases, with 13 bases between the two germline ends. The CDR3 has 13 residues. Per germline, CDR1 SEHNR and CDR2 FQNEAQ (reference sequence). The CDR3 DNA follows: TGTGCCAGCAGTACGACTGGAAGGAATGAGCAGTTCTTC. This sequence encodes CASSTTGRNEQFF.

The V gene is TRBV13, the J gene TRBJ1-6; D is perhaps TRBD1 (5 bases). Germline V lookup: CDR1 PRHDT, CDR2 FYEKMQ (reference sequence). Trimming removed 6 bases at V and 5 bases at J, with 20 bases between. The CDR3 is 17 residues long. The CDR3 sequence is CASRGSYHQGNNSPLHF. The CDR3 DNA follows: TGTGCCAGCAGAGGCTCCTATCACCAGGGCAATAATTCACCCCTCCACTTT.

The V call is TRBV7-8, the J call TRBJ1-3; D gene uncertain. Trimming cost V 5 bases and J 4 bases, with 15 bases left between them. Germline lookup yields CDR1 SGHVS and CDR2 FQNEAQ. The CDR3 runs 15 residues. CDR3 sequence: CASSVRFTSGNTIYF. In nucleotides, the CDR3 is TGTGCCAGCAGCGTACGGTTTACCTCCGGAAACACCATATATTTT.

The chain couples TRBV2 to TRBJ1-2; 8 bases map to TRBD1. CDR1 and CDR2 from the germline V gene are SNHLY and FYNNEI. J was trimmed by 5 bases and V by 5 bases; bases with no gene match: 4. The length of the CDR3 is 13 residues. This CDR3 reads CASSPGQGYGYTF. The CDR3 coding sequence is TGTGCCAGCAGTCCCGGACAGGGATATGGCTACACCTTC.

The gene calls are TRBV7-2 and TRBJ1-4; weak D call: TRBD1 (6 bases). Per germline, CDR1 SGHTA and CDR2 FQGNSA. V lost 1 base, J lost 6 bases, and 18 bases lay in between. This CDR3 spans 17 amino acids. The chain's CDR3 is CASSLEAGAQRYEKLFF. The CDR3 DNA sequence: TGTGCCAGCAGCTTAGAAGCGGGGGCGCAGCGGTATGAAAAACTGTTTTTT.